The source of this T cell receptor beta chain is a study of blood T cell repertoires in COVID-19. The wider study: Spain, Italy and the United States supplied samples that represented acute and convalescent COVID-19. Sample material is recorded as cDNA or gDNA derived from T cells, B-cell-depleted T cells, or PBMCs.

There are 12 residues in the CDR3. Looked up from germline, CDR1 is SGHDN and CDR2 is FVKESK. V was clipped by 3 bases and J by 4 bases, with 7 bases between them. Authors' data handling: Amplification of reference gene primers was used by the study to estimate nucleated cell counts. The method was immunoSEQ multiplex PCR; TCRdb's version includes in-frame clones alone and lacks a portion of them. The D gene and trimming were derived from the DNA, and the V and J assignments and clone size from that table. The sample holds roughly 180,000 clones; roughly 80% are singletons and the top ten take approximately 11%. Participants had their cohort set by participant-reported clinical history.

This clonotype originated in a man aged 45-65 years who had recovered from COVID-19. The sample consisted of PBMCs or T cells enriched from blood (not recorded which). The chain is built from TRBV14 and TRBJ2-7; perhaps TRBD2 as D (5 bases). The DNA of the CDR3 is TGTGCCAGCAGCCACGGAGGATACGAGCAGTACTTC. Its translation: CASSHGGYEQYF.